This passage covers 32 T cell receptor beta chains from one sample sequenced in a study of T cells in Graves' hyperthyroidism and ophthalmopathy. TCR beta CDR3 sequences were amplified from RNA transcripts. A set of HTBI primers served as the primers for a first-round RT-PCR of the TCR CDR3. A single record per CDR3 protein comes from TCRdb applying MiXCR to the multiplex PCR reads. Seen here are about 720,000 distinct CDR3 sequences, under 20% observed once, and the top ten hold about a sixth. Source material: blood. These receptors all come from a woman aged 45-65 years with Graves' hyperthyroidism that later progressed to Graves' ophthalmopathy.

The V call is TRBV11-3, the J call TRBJ1-1, with a tentative D call TRBD1 (6 bases). The CDR3 loop spans 13 amino acids. Germline V gene data show CDR1 as SGHNT and CDR2 as YENEEA. The germline V and J ends were trimmed by 4 bases and 6 bases, with 12 bases remaining between them. CDR3 residues: CASSSSGAAEAFF. CDR3 bases: TGTGCCAGCAGCTCCTCGGGGGCCGCTGAAGCTTTCTTT.

Points on this clonotype: Relative to the germline gene, one junction end is altered; a read error may explain this. The rearrangement joins TRBV5-1 to TRBJ2-2; 9 positions agree with TRBD2. The germline V gene has CDR1 SGHRS and CDR2 YFSETQ. The CDR3 is 15 amino acids. The CDR3 region is CASGSGGQNTRELFF. CDR3 DNA sequence: TGCGCCAGCGGAAGCGGGGGGCAAAACACCAGGGAGCTGTTTTTT.

The chain combines TRBV10-3 with TRBJ2-1, with TRBD2 matching over 9 bases. The CDR3 length is 15 residues. V trimming: 6 bases; J trimming: 4 bases; junction bases outside the gene matches: 7. Germline CDR1 is ENHRY and CDR2 is SYGVKD. The CDR3 loop reads CAISASGGSYNEQFF. The DNA for the CDR3 is TGTGCCATCAGCGCCAGCGGGGGGTCTTACAATGAGCAGTTCTTC.

This clonotype has a handful of counts. The chain employs TRBV6-1 and TRBJ1-6, with TRBD1 matching over 7 bases. Per the germline V gene, CDR1 is MNHNS and CDR2 is SASEGT. Germline trimming cut 6 bases from V and 10 bases from J; bases unmatched to any gene: 9. CDR3 size: 14 residues. As DNA, the CDR3 is TGTGCCAGCAGAGTTGACAGGGTTGAATCACCCCTCCACTTT. Translation gives CASRVDRVESPLHF.

This clonotype was seen only a few times. The chain combines TRBV7-2 with TRBJ2-5, with D tentatively TRBD1 (5 bases). With 1 base removed from V and 3 bases from J, the gap between germline ends came to 9 bases. The germline CDR1 and CDR2 sequences are SGHTA and FQGNSA. This CDR3 has 14 residues. The CDR3 DNA sequence: TGTGCCAGCAGCTTAGTATACAGGAAAGAGACCCAGTACTTC. This codes for CASSLVYRKETQYF.

In its sample, this clonotype was seen a few times. The gene calls are TRBV7-9 and TRBJ1-1; D may be TRBD1 (6 bases). Germline CDR1 reads SEHNR; CDR2 reads FQNEAQ (reference sequence). The CDR3 totals 15 residues. The V and J ends lost 0 bases and 5 bases respectively, with 13 bases between them. The CDR3 DNA follows: TGTGCCAGCAGCTTAGCTCCGGGGGCGGCAACTGAAGCTTTCTTT. Translated, it gives CASSLAPGAATEAFF.

The J gene is TRBJ1-2, the V gene TRBV15; D unresolved. The germline V gene encodes CDR1 LNHNV and CDR2 YYDKDF (reference sequence). The CDR3 totals 14 residues. V was pared by 3 bases and J by 6 bases, with 14 bases between. CDR3: CATSSPLGPDGYTF. The CDR3 DNA is TGTGCCACCAGCAGCCCCCTAGGACCTGATGGCTACACCTTC.

CDR3 residues: CASSPPVGGGETQYF. CDR3 nucleotide sequence: TGTGCCAGCTCACCACCCGTGGGGGGAGGAGAGACCCAGTACTTC. J is TRBJ2-5 and V is TRBV18, with D perhaps TRBD2 (6 bases). Germline CDR1 and CDR2: KGHSH and LQKENI. The CDR3 consists of 15 residues. Deletions cut 0 bases from V and 4 bases from J, with 12 bases between.

This clonotype was found many times. This sequence joins TRBV28 and TRBJ1-5, with D unresolved. The CDR3 has 17 amino acids. The V gene lost 5 bases and the J gene lost 0 bases, with 17 bases spanning the gap. Germline CDR1 reads MDHEN; CDR2 reads SYDVKM. CDR3 protein: CASSVLWGNYSNQPQHF. In nucleotides, the CDR3 is TGTGCCAGCAGTGTTTTATGGGGTAACTATAGCAATCAGCCCCAGCATTTT.

The rearrangement uses TRBV29-1 and TRBJ2-3, with D possibly being TRBD1 or TRBD2 (5 bases each). The germline V gene has CDR1 SQVTM and CDR2 ANQGSEA. V lost 6 bases and J lost 4, with 17 bases in between. This CDR3 has 14 residues. The DNA for the CDR3 is TGCAGCGTGGGGCCCACGGGGATCCCAGATACGCAGTATTTT. Translating gives CSVGPTGIPDTQYF.

In its sample, this clonotype was seen a few times. A much bigger clone sits one base away, suggesting this may be a read error. The gene calls are TRBV2 and TRBJ1-5; no definite D call. V lost 6 bases and J 2 bases, leaving 14 bases between the germline ends. The CDR3 length is 15 residues. CDR1 and CDR2 (germline): SNHLY, FYNNEI. CDR3 nucleotide sequence: TGTGCCAGCAGCGGACGTAGATATGGCAATCAGCCCCAGCATTTT. Translating gives CASSGRRYGNQPQHF.

This clonotype was seen repeatedly, ten times or more. The chain carries TRBV30 and TRBJ1-1; D remains unclear. Per germline, CDR1 GTSNPN and CDR2 SVGIG (reference sequence). With 3 bases removed from V and 4 bases from J, the gap between germline ends came to 12 bases. The CDR3 covers 13 residues. CDR3 sequence reads: CAWSRGDGTEAFF. Here the CDR3 DNA reads TGTGCCTGGAGCCGGGGAGATGGCACTGAAGCTTTCTTT.

The chain links TRBV30 to TRBJ2-2; D remains unclear. The CDR3 is 13 residues long. The V end lost 3 bases, the J end lost 6 bases, and 11 bases lay between the germline ends. Looked up from germline, CDR1 is GTSNPN and CDR2 is SVGIG (reference sequence). CDR3 sequence reads: CAWRQMSSGELFF. CDR3 DNA: TGTGCCTGGAGACAAATGTCCTCCGGGGAGCTGTTTTTT.

With respect to this clonotype: At one end the junction does not follow the germline gene, possibly because of a read error. The rearrangement uses TRBV6-5 and TRBJ1-2; D possibly corresponds to TRBD1 (5 bases). The germline CDR1 and CDR2 sequences are MNHEY and SVGAGI. The CDR3 sequence is 15 residues long. CDR3 loop: CASSYDTGDNSGYTF. The CDR3 DNA follows: TGTGCCAGCAGTTACGATACGGGGGATAACTCTGGCTACACCTTC.

The J gene is TRBJ2-5, the V gene TRBV29-1, with a weak D call TRBD1 (5 bases). This CDR3 comprises 14 residues. V shed 6 bases and J shed 2 bases, with 16 bases lying between them. Germline V gives CDR1 SQVTM, CDR2 ANQGSEA. CDR3 loop: CSVNRTPAQETQYF. The CDR3, as DNA: TGCAGCGTCAATCGGACACCCGCTCAAGAGACCCAGTACTTC.

There are a few counts of this clonotype. The rearrangement uses TRBV6-5 and TRBJ1-1; TRBD1 aligns across 9 bases. V dropped 2 bases and J dropped 0; count of bases not matched to a gene: 4. Germline loops: CDR1 MNHEY, CDR2 SVGAGI. The CDR3 covers 16 residues. CDR3: CASSYNTGGMNTEAFF. CDR3 coding DNA: TGTGCCAGCAGTTACAATACAGGGGGCATGAACACTGAAGCTTTCTTT.

A few counts support this clonotype. This chain links TRBV19 with TRBJ2-3, with 9 bases lining up with TRBD2. The CDR3 loop spans 16 amino acids. Looked up from germline, CDR1 is LNHDA and CDR2 is SQIVND (reference sequence). Trimming removed 4 bases from V and 1 base from J; junction bases left unmatched: 6. The CDR3 here is CASSSLRGGRTDTQYF. The DNA for the CDR3 is TGTGCCAGTAGTAGTTTGCGGGGGGGCCGCACAGATACGCAGTATTTT.

This clonotype occurred many times. The chain joins TRBV30 to TRBJ1-2; D not resolved. This CDR3 contains 13 residues. Germline V gene lookup returns CDR1 GTSNPN and CDR2 SVGIG (reference sequence). Trimming removed 0 bases at V and 4 bases at J, with 9 bases between. CDR3 DNA: TGTGCCTGGAGTGTTCAGCTGGTCTATGGCTACACCTTC. Residues: CAWSVQLVYGYTF.

As to this clonotype: This may come from a read error, since a much larger clone is one base off. The chain couples TRBV7-3 to TRBJ2-1; the D gene is possibly TRBD2 (7 bases). Germline V gene lookup returns CDR1 SGHTA and CDR2 FQGTGA. The CDR3 sequence is 17 residues long. The germline V and J ends were trimmed by 6 bases and 5 bases, with 23 bases remaining between them. CDR3 bases: TGTGCCAGCAGTTCACGGGGGTTAGTGGGGGGGCACAATGAGCAGTTCTTC. This codes for CASSSRGLVGGHNEQFF. Combining the CDR3 with reference TRBV7-3 and TRBJ2-1 gives the whole variable domain GAGVSQTPSNKVTEKGKYVELRCDPISGHTALYWYRQSLGQGPEFLIYFQGTGAADDSGLPNDRFFAVRPEGSVSTLKIQRTERGDSAVYLCASSSRGLVGGHNEQFFGPGTRLTVL.

CDR3 protein: CASSYSGGLNNSPLHF. The CDR3 bases are TGTGCCAGCAGTTACTCGGGGGGGCTGAATAATTCACCCCTCCACTTT. The chain links TRBV6-2 or TRBV6-3 to TRBJ1-6; D possibly corresponds to TRBD1 (6 bases). This CDR3 contains 16 residues. The ends were cut back, 0 bases at V and 5 bases at J, with 11 bases in the middle. CDR1 and CDR2 from the germline V gene are MNHEY and SVGEGT.

This clonotype has ten or more counts. The genes are TRBV5-1 and TRBJ2-4, with unresolved D. V was cut by 0 bases and J by 3 bases, with 13 bases left in between. Germline loops: CDR1 SGHRS, CDR2 YFSETQ. The CDR3 totals 16 residues. The CDR3, as DNA: TGCGCCAGCAGCTTGGAATACCAGACGGGCAAAAACATTCAGTACTTC. This encodes CASSLEYQTGKNIQYF.

This clonotype was observed many times. The genes are TRBV11-2 and TRBJ1-2, with 7 bases fitting TRBD1. CDR3 length: 12 amino acids. The junction had 1 base not matched to a gene; V was cut back by 5 bases and J by 4 bases. In germline, CDR1 is SGHAT, CDR2 FQNNGV. The CDR3 is CASSDRAYGYTF. CDR3 DNA: TGTGCCAGCAGCGACAGGGCCTATGGCTACACCTTC. The full variable domain, rest sourced from reference TRBV11-2 and TRBJ1-2, is EAGVAQSPRYKIIEKRQSVAFWCNPISGHATLYWYQQILGQGPKLLIQFQNNGVVDDSQLPKDRFSAERLKGVDSTLKIQPAKLEDSAVYLCASSDRAYGYTFGSGTRLTVV.

This clonotype was detected only a few times. The rearrangement uses TRBV7-9 and TRBJ2-2, with D tentatively TRBD1 (6 bases). Germline V CDR1 and CDR2: SEHNR, FQNEAQ (reference sequence). CDR3 length: 18 amino acids. The V gene lost 2 bases and the J gene lost 3 bases, with 19 bases spanning the gap. CDR3 region: CASSLPERQAWDTGELFF. For the CDR3, the DNA is TGTGCCAGCAGCTTACCGGAGAGACAGGCCTGGGACACCGGGGAGCTGTTTTTT.

V gene TRBV29-1 combines with J gene TRBJ2-3; 7 bases are shared with TRBD1. V was clipped by 4 bases and J by 6 bases; unmatched bases: 10. Germline values: CDR1 SQVTM, CDR2 ANQGSEA. The CDR3 runs 14 residues. Here the CDR3 reads CSVVPDRLSDTQYF. In nucleotides, the CDR3 is TGCAGCGTTGTCCCGGACAGGTTGAGCGATACGCAGTATTTT.

The chain employs TRBV7-3 and TRBJ2-2, with D uncertain. CDR1 and CDR2 from the germline V gene are SGHTA and FQGTGA. V gave up 1 base and J gave up 0 bases, with 3 bases separating them. CDR3 length: 14 residues. CDR3 in DNA: TGTGCCAGCAGCTTAAGGTCGAACACCGGGGAGCTGTTTTTT. Protein product: CASSLRSNTGELFF.

This clonotype occurred many times. This chain links TRBV12-3 or TRBV12-4 with TRBJ2-3; D unclear. The V and J ends lost 6 bases and 0 bases respectively, with 7 bases between them. The CDR3 runs to 13 residues. Here the CDR3 reads CASRPTSTDTQYF. The CDR3 DNA reads TGTGCCAGCAGACCTACTAGCACAGATACGCAGTATTTT.

The genes are TRBV15 and TRBJ1-3, with D possibly being TRBD1 (5 bases). Deletions cut 10 bases from V and 1 base from J, with 17 bases between. In germline, CDR1 is LNHNV, CDR2 YYDKDF (reference sequence). The CDR3 sequence is 15 residues long. CDR3 protein: CAIREGRGSGNTIYF. The CDR3 coding sequence is TGTGCCATCCGAGAGGGGCGAGGGTCTGGAAACACCATATATTTT.

This clonotype was picked up a small number of times. J is TRBJ1-5 and V is TRBV6-1, with TRBD1 matching 9 bases. The CDR3 is 15 residues long. The germline CDR1 and CDR2 sequences are MNHNS and SASEGT. Trimming removed 6 bases from V and 4 bases from J; junction bases left unmatched: 7. The DNA for the CDR3 is TGTGCCAGCAGGGGGGGGGGGACAGGGAATCAGCCCCAGCATTTT. Translated, it gives CASRGGGTGNQPQHF.

This clonotype has a count of ten or more. The CDR3 spells CSAGGTGAYEQYF. In DNA, the CDR3 is TGCAGTGCCGGCGGGACAGGGGCCTACGAGCAGTACTTC. The V gene is TRBV20-1, the J gene TRBJ2-7; 10 bases align to TRBD1. Germline values: CDR1 DFQATT, CDR2 SNEGSKA (reference sequence). V dropped 6 bases and J dropped 2; count of bases not matched to a gene: 4. This CDR3 region has 13 residues.

This clonotype showed up many times. V gene TRBV6-4 combines with J gene TRBJ2-6; TRBD1 might be the D (6 bases). This CDR3 is built from 15 residues. Germline CDR1 MRHNA, CDR2 SNTAGT. V was cut by 3 bases and J by 0 bases, with 6 bases left in between. CDR3 region: CASSEDSSGANVLTF. Written as DNA, the CDR3 is TGTGCCAGCAGTGAGGACAGCTCTGGGGCCAACGTCCTGACTTTC.

This clonotype came up many times. This sequence joins TRBV11-2 and TRBJ2-1; TRBD2 is a possible D gene (5 bases). From germline, CDR1 is SGHAT and CDR2 FQNNGV. V lost 2 bases, J lost 3 bases, and 11 bases lay in between. The CDR3 loop spans 15 amino acids. This chain's CDR3 is CASSLSRLFYNEQFF. The CDR3 DNA sequence: TGTGCCAGCAGCTTATCGAGACTATTCTACAATGAGCAGTTCTTC. Filled out from reference TRBV11-2 and TRBJ2-1, the complete variable domain reads EAGVAQSPRYKIIEKRQSVAFWCNPISGHATLYWYQQILGQGPKLLIQFQNNGVVDDSQLPKDRFSAERLKGVDSTLKIQPAKLEDSAVYLCASSLSRLFYNEQFFGPGTRLTVL.

This clonotype was detected only a few times. The chain recombines TRBV7-2 with TRBJ1-2, with TRBD1 matching over 7 bases. This CDR3 spans 14 amino acids. V dropped 5 bases and J dropped 10; count of bases not matched to a gene: 13. CDR1 SGHTA and CDR2 FQGNSA come from the germline V gene. DNA of the CDR3: TGTGCCAGCAGCCCACTGGGACAGCTATGGGACTACACCTTC. It codes for CASSPLGQLWDYTF.